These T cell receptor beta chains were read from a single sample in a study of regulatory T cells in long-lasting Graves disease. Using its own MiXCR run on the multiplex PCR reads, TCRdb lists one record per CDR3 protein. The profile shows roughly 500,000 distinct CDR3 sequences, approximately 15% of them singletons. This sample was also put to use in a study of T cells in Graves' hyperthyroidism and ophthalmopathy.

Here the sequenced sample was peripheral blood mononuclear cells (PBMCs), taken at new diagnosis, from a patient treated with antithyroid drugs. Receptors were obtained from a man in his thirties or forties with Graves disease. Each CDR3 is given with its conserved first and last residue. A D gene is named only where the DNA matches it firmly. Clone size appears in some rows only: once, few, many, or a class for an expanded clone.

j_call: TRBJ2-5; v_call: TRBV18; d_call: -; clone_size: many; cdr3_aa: CASSPGGRETQYF; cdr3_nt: TGTGCCAGCAGTCCTGGTGGGAGAGAGACCCAGTACTTC
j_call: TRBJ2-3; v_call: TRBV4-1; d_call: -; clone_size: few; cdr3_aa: CASSQVQAGLVIDTQYF; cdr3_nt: TGCGCCAGCAGCCAAGTCCAAGCGGGCCTGGTCATAGATACGCAGTATTTT
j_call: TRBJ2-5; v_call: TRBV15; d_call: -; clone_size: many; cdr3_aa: CATSRDLGVETQYF; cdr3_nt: TGTGCCACCAGCAGAGATTTGGGGGTGGAGACCCAGTACTTC
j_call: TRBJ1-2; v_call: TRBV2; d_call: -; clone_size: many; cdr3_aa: CASSGGPPDGYTF; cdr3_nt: TGTGCCAGCAGTGGGGGTCCGCCCGATGGCTACACCTTC
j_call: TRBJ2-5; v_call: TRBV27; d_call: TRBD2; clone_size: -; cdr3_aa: CASSPFRPSGSRRETQYF; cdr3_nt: TGTGCCAGCAGCCCGTTCCGTCCCAGCGGGAGTAGGAGGGAGACCCAGTACTTC
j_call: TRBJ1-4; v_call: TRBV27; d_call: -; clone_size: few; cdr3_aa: CASRQGQFEKLFF; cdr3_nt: TGTGCCAGCAGACAGGGACAATTTGAAAAACTGTTTTTT
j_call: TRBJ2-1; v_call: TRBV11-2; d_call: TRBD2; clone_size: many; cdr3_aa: CASSLNSGRVYNEQFF; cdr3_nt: TGTGCCAGCAGCCTTAATAGCGGGAGGGTCTACAATGAGCAGTTCTTC
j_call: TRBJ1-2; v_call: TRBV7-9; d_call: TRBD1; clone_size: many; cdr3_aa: CASSSRLDRGRGYTF; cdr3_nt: TGTGCCAGCAGCTCCCGACTAGACAGGGGGCGGGGCTACACCTTC
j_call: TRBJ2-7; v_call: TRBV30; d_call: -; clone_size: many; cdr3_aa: CAWSVLGGSEQYF; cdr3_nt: TGTGCCTGGAGTGTACTTGGGGGGAGCGAGCAGTACTTC
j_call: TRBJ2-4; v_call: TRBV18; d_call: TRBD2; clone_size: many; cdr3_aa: CASSPGSGAFGYF; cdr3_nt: TGTGCCAGCTCACCAGGAAGCGGGGCCTTTGGGTACTTC
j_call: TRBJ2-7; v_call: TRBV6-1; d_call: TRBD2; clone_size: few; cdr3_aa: CATKGTSVYEQYF; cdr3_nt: TGTGCCACCAAAGGGACTAGCGTATACGAGCAGTACTTC
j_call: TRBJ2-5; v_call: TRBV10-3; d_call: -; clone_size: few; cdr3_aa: CAISARETQYF; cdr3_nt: TGTGCCATCAGCGCGCGAGAGACCCAGTACTTC
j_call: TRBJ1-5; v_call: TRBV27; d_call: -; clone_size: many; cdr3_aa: CASSLYSNLPNQPQHF; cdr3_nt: TGTGCCAGCAGTTTATACAGTAACCTTCCTAATCAGCCCCAGCATTTT
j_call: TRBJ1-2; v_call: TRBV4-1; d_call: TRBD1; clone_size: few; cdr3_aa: CASSRDRGPNYGYTF; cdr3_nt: TGCGCCAGCAGCCGAGACAGGGGCCCTAACTATGGCTACACCTTC
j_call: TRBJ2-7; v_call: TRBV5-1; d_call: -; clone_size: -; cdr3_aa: CASSFSLEQYF; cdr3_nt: TGCGCCAGCAGCTTCTCGCTAGAGCAGTACTTC
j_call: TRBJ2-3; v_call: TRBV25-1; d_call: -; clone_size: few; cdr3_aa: CASSPMRTGTDTQYF; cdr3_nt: TGTGCCAGCAGTCCCATGAGGACAGGCACAGATACGCAGTATTTT
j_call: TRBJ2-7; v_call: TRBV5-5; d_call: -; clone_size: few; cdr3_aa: CASSWERRGGEQYF; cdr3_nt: TGTGCCAGCAGCTGGGAGCGGAGGGGGGGGGAGCAGTACTTC
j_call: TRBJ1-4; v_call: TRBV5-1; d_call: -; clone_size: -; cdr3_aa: CASSPGDGKEKLFF; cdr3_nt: TGCGCCAGCAGCCCCGGGGATGGGAAGGAAAAACTGTTTTTT
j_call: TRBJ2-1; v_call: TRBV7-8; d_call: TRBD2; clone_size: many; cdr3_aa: CASSGGLAGGGNEQFF; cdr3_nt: TGTGCCAGCAGCGGGGGGTTAGCGGGAGGGGGAAATGAGCAGTTCTTC
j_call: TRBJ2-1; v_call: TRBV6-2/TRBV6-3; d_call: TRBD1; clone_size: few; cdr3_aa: CASSGRTGDHWTYNEQFF; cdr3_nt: TGTGCCAGCAGTGGACGGACAGGAGACCACTGGACCTACAATGAGCAGTTCTTC
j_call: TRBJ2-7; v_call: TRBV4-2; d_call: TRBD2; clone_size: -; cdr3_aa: CASSSPWTSGTYEQYF; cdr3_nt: TGTGCCAGCAGCTCCCCTTGGACTAGCGGGACCTACGAGCAGTACTTC
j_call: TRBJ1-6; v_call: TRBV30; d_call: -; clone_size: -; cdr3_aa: CAWTADYNSPLHF; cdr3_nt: TGTGCCTGGACGGCGGATTATAATTCACCCCTCCACTTT
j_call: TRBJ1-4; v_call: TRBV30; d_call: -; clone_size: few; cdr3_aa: CAWRPFGGQSNEKLFF; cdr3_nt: TGTGCCTGGAGGCCCTTCGGTGGGCAGTCTAATGAAAAACTGTTTTTT
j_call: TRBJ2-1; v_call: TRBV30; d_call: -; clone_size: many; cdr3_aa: CARSVGGNEQFF; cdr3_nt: TGTGCCCGGTCCGTTGGGGGCAATGAGCAGTTCTTC
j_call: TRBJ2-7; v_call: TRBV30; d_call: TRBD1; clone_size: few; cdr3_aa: CAWSVPGQGRSEQYF; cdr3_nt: TGTGCCTGGAGTGTACCCGGACAGGGGCGAAGCGAGCAGTACTTC
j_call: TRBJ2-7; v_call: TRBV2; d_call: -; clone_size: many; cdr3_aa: CASSDPLTPGHEQYF; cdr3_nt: TGTGCCAGCAGTGATCCCTTGACTCCGGGCCACGAGCAGTACTTC
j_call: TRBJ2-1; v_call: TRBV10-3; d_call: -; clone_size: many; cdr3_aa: CAISGPQGTNEQFF; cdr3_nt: TGTGCCATCAGTGGTCCCCAAGGGACCAATGAGCAGTTCTTC
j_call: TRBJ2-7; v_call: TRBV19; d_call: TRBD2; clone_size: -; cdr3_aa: CASSPQLPLAGDRSYEQYF; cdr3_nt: TGTGCCAGTAGCCCACAGCTGCCCCTAGCGGGAGATCGGTCCTACGAGCAGTACTTC
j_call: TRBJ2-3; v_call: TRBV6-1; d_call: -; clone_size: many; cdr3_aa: CASSPGREGQYF; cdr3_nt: TGTGCCAGCTCCCCGGGAAGAGAGGGGCAGTATTTT
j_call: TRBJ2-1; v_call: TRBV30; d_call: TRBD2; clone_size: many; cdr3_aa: CAWSPYAGGPNEQFF; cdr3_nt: TGTGCCTGGAGTCCCTACGCGGGAGGGCCCAATGAGCAGTTCTTC
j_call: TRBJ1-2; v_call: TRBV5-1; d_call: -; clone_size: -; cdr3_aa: CASKGAGTPVYGYTF; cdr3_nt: TGCGCCAGCAAGGGAGCAGGGACGCCCGTCTATGGCTACACCTTC
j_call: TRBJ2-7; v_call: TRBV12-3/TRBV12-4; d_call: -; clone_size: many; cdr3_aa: CASSLTAGTSSEQYF; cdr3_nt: TGTGCCAGCAGTTTAACGGCGGGAACGTCATCCGAGCAGTACTTC
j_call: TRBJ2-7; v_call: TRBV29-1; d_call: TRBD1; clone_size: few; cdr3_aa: CSVCRDRDSEQYF; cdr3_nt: TGCAGCGTCTGCCGGGACAGGGACAGCGAGCAGTACTTC
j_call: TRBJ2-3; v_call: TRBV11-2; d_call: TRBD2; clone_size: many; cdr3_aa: CASSSNGLAGFTDTQYF; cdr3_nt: TGTGCCAGCAGCTCAAACGGACTAGCGGGATTCACAGATACGCAGTATTTT
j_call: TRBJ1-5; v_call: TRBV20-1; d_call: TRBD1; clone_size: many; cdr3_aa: CSASGTGSETQPQHF; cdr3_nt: TGCAGTGCTAGTGGGACAGGGAGTGAGACTCAGCCCCAGCATTTT
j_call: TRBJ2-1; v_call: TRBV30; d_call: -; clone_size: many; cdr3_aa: CAWSKGIEQFF; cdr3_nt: TGTGCCTGGAGTAAGGGGATTGAGCAGTTCTTC
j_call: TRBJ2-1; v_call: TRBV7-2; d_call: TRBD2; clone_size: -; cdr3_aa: CASSPGLALDHREQFF; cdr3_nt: TGTGCCAGCAGCCCAGGACTAGCCCTCGACCACAGGGAGCAGTTCTTC
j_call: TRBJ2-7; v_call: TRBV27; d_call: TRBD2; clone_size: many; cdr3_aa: CASSWAGVRYEQYF; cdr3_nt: TGTGCCAGCAGTTGGGCGGGAGTTCGGTACGAGCAGTACTTC
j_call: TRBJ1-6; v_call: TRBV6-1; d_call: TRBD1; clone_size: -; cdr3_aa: CASSRQPGQTNSPLHF; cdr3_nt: TGTGCCAGCAGTAGACAACCGGGACAGACTAATTCACCCCTCCACTTT
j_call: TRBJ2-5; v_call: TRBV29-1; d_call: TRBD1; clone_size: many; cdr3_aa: CSGHRGRGETQYF; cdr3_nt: TGCAGCGGGCACAGGGGGCGAGGCGAGACCCAGTACTTC
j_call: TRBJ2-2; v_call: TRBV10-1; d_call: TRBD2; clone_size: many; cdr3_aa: CASSDGAGGPNTGELFF; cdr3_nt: TGCGCCAGCAGTGATGGGGCGGGAGGGCCGAACACCGGGGAGCTGTTTTTT
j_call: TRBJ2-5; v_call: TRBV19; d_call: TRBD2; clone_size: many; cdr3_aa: CASSHPRRLAGEETQYF; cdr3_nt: TGTGCCAGTAGCCATCCCCGCCGACTAGCGGGAGAAGAGACCCAGTACTTC
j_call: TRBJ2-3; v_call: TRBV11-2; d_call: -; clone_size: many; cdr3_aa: CASSLGSVLDTQYF; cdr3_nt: TGTGCCAGCAGCTTAGGGTCTGTGCTTGATACGCAGTATTTT
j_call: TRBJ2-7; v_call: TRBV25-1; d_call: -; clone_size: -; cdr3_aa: CASMRGNEQYF; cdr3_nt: TGTGCCAGCATGAGAGGCAACGAGCAGTACTTC
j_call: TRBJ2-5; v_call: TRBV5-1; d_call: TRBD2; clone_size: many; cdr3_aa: CASSVTSSKETQYF; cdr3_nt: TGCGCCAGCAGCGTGACTAGCAGTAAAGAGACCCAGTACTTC
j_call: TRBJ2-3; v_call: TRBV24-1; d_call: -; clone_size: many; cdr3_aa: CATRDGDTDTQYF; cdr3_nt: TGTGCCACCCGGGACGGAGACACAGATACGCAGTATTTT
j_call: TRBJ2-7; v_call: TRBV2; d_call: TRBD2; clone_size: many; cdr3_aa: CASIVERGEQYF; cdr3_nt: TGTGCCAGCATAGTCGAGCGGGGCGAGCAGTACTTC
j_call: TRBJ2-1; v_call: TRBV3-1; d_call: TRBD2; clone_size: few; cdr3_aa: CASSLSGRNNEQFF; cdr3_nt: TGTGCCAGCAGCCTTAGCGGGAGAAACAATGAGCAGTTCTTC